This record covers a single TCR beta chain. Its target is unknown. Germline V CDR1 and CDR2: SEHNR, FQNEAQ (reference sequence). CDR3 size: 15 residues. V lost 11 bases to trimming and J lost 5 bases, with 23 bases between them. This specimen belongs to a study of cytomegalovirus exposure and HLA in healthy donors. The study, taken as a whole, reports: In a later analysis, TCR beta V- and J-gene trimming showed a link to a missense DCLRE1C variant. Rare TCR sequences dominated, though some public TCRs recurred in many donors. The authors judged a highly shared variant cluster likely a sequencing artifact. Overall, about 160 TCR beta chains were annotated as cytomegalovirus-associated.

Both 60 Vbeta primers and 13 Jbeta primers went into the PCR. Assay: immunoSEQ multiplex PCR; the TCRdb copy retains only in-frame clones and omits some. The data hold roughly 89,000 clones, with over 55% observed a single time. V gene TRBV7-9 combines with J gene TRBJ2-3; D is undetermined. This clonotype originated in a woman in her forties or fifties in good health and CMV-seropositive. The sequenced sample consisted of PBMCs. The CDR3 reads CAYRDFASLGDTQYF. The CDR3 region has the DNA TGTGCCTATCGCGATTTCGCATCTCTTGGAGATACGCAGTATTTT.